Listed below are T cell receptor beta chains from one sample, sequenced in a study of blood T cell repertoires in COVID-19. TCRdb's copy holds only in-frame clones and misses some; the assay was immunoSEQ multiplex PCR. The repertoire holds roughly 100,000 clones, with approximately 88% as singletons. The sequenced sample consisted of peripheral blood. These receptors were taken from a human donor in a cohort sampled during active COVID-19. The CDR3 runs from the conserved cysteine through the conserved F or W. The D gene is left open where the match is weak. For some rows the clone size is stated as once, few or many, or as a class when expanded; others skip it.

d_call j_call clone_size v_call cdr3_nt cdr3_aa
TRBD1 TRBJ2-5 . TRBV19 TGTGCCAGTAGCCGGGACAGGGGATTAGAGACCCAGTACTTC CASSRDRGLETQYF
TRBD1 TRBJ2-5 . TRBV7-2 TGTGCCAGCAGCTTAGTGGACAGGTCCCAAGAGACCCAGTACTTC CASSLVDRSQETQYF
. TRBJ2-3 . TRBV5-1 TGCGCCAGCAGGGTGACTGGGAGCACAGATACGCAGTATTTT CASRVTGSTDTQYF
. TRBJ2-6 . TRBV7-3 TGTGCCAGCAGCTTACGCGGCAGGGCTGGGGCCAACGTCCTGACTTTC CASSLRGRAGANVLTF
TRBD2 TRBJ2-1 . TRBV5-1 TGCGCCAGCAGCTTGTCTCGCGGGCCCGGGGGGGTGCAGTTCTTC CASSLSRGPGGVQFF
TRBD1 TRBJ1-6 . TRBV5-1 TGCGCCAGCAGCCCGGGACAGACTGAGAATTCACCCCTCCACTTT CASSPGQTENSPLHF
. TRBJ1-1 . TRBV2 TGTGCCAGCAGTGGGACGAGGGCTGAAGCTTTCTTT CASSGTRAEAFF
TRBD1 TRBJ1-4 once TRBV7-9 TGTGCCAGCAGCTTAGCGGGACAGGGTTACGAAAAACTGTTTTTT CASSLAGQGYEKLFF
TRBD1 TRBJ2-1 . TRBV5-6 TGTGCCAGCAGCCAGGGACAGGGCTCGTACAATGAGCAGTTCTTC CASSQGQGSYNEQFF
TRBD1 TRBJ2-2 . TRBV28 TGTGCCAGCAGCCTCCACCTCGGGACAGGGGGCCATGCTCCGGACACCGGGGAGCTGTTTTTT CASSLHLGTGGHAPDTGELFF
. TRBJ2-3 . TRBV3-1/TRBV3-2 TGTGCCAGCGGCTGGGCCTCAGATACGCAGTATTTT CASGWASDTQYF
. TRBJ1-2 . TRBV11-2 TGTGCCAGCAGCTTATATGGGGGCGCCTCTAACTATGGCTACACCTTC CASSLYGGASNYGYTF
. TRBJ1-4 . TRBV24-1 TGTGCCACCAGCGGCGGGCAGTTCGATAATGAAAAACTGTTTTTT CATSGGQFDNEKLFF
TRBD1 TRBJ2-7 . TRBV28 TGTGCCAGCAGTCTAACCCCAGAGGGGGCGACCTACGAGCAGTACTTC CASSLTPEGATYEQYF
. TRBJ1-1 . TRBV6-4 TGTGCCAGCAGTGACACCGGGGGTAGTTCTTTCTTT CASSDTGGSSFF
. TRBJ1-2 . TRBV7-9 TGTGCCAGCAGCTTAGGTGGTCAGGGCTACACCTTC CASSLGGQGYTF
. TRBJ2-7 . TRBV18 TGTGCCAGCTCACCAAGCAGGGAGCAGTACTTC CASSPSREQYF
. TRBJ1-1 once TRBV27 TGTGCCAGCTACAGGTCGGACACTGAAGCTTTCTTT CASYRSDTEAFF
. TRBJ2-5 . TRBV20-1 TGCAGTATAGCACAAGAGACCCAGTACTTC CSIAQETQYF
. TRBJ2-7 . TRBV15 TGTGCCACCAGCAGAGATGGTGGGGGGTCCTACGAGCAGTACTTC CATSRDGGGSYEQYF
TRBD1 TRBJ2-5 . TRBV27 TGTGCCAGCAGCAAGGACAGGGGAGACGAGACCCAGTACTTC CASSKDRGDETQYF
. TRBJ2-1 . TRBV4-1 TGCGCCAGCAGCCATCCTTTGTCCTACAATGAGCAGTTCTTC CASSHPLSYNEQFF
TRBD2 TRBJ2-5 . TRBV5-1 TGCGCCAGCAGCTTGGGGGTACTAGCGGGAGGGGAAGAGACCCAGTACTTC CASSLGVLAGGEETQYF
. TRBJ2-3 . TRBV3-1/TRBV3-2 TGTGCCAGCAGCCAAGCACCTCCGGGGGGCTACACAGATACGCAGTATTTT CASSQAPPGGYTDTQYF
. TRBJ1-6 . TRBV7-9 TGTGCCAGCAGCTTAGCGCAGGATAATTCACCCCTCCACTTT CASSLAQDNSPLHF
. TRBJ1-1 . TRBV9 TGTGCCAGCAGCACCCGAGCAGTGGGAGGCACTGAAGCTTTCTTT CASSTRAVGGTEAFF
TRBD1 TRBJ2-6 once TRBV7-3 TGTGCCAGCACTTCCCCGGGACAGGGGGGCTCTGGGGCCAACGTCCTGACTTTC CASTSPGQGGSGANVLTF
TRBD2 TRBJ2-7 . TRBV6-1 TGTGCCAGCAGTGAATCTAGCGGGATATCATACGAGCAGTACTTC CASSESSGISYEQYF
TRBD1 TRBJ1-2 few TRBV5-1 TGCGCCAGCAGCTTTATGGGACAGGGCGGCAATGGCTACACCTTC CASSFMGQGGNGYTF
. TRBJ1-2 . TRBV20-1 TGCAGTGCTAGTTCGATGGCTGGGGCGAGTGGCTACACCTTC CSASSMAGASGYTF
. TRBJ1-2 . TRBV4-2 TGTGCCAGCAACCTCGGACAGTTGGGTGATAACTATGGCTACACCTTC CASNLGQLGDNYGYTF
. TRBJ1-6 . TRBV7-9 TGTGCCAGCAGCATAGAACAATATAATTCACCCCTCCACTTT CASSIEQYNSPLHF
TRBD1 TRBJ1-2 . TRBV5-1 TGCGCCAGCAGCTTGGGGCGACAGGGGGCAGATGGCTACACCTTC CASSLGRQGADGYTF
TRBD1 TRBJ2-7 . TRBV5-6 TGTGCCAGCAGCCCGACGGGACAGGGCAACGAGCAGTACTTC CASSPTGQGNEQYF
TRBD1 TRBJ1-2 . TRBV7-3 TGTGCCAGCAGCTTAAGTGGGACAGGGGGTCGTGGCTACACCTTC CASSLSGTGGRGYTF
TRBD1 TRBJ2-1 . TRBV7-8 TGTGCCAGCAGCCCGACAGGGGGCAAGTACAATGAGCAGTTCTTC CASSPTGGKYNEQFF
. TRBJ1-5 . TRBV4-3 TGCGCCAGCAGCCAAGACGGTAATAGCAATCAGCCCCAGCATTTT CASSQDGNSNQPQHF
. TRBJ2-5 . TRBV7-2 TGTGCCAGCAGCTTAGGAGATCCAGGGGGGAGTGACCAGTACTTC CASSLGDPGGSDQYF
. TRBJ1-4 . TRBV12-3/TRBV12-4 TGTGCCAGCAGTCCTGATGAAAAACTGTTTTTT CASSPDEKLFF
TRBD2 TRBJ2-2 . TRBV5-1 TGCGCCAGCAGCTTGGAGGCGGGGGCCGGGGAGCTGTTTTTT CASSLEAGAGELFF
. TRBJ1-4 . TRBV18 TGTGCCAGCTCACCTGACTTGAATGAAAAACTGTTTTTT CASSPDLNEKLFF
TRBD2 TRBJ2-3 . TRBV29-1 TGCAGCGTTCCGGACAGGCCCGGGACTAGCGGGTTTTTCGAAGATACGCAGTATTTT CSVPDRPGTSGFFEDTQYF
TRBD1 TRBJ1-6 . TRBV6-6 TGTGCCAGCAGACAACCACAGGGGAATTCACCCCTCCACTTT CASRQPQGNSPLHF
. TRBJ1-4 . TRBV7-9 TGTGCCAGCAGCTCCCAAACCGGGTCCTTCCGGGCAACTAATGAAAAACTGTTTTTT CASSSQTGSFRATNEKLFF
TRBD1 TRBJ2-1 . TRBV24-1 TGTGCCACCAGTAAGGGACAGGGGGTAAATGAGCAGTTCTTC CATSKGQGVNEQFF
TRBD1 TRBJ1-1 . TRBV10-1 TGCGCCAGCATGGCAGGGGGTATGACTGAAGCTTTCTTT CASMAGGMTEAFF
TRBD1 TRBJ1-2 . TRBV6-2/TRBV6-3 TGTGCCAGCAGTTTAGGGGGCGGCTACACCTTC CASSLGGGYTF
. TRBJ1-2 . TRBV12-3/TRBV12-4 TGTGCCAGCAGCTGGGGGGTCTATGGCTACACCTTC CASSWGVYGYTF
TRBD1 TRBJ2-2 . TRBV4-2 TGTGCCAGCAGCCGCGAGGTCGGGACAGTGGAGCTGTTTTTT CASSREVGTVELFF
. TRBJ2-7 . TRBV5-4 TGTGCCAGCAGCTTGGGGGGGGCTAGCGGAGCCTCCCATCGATACGAGCAGTACTTC CASSLGGASGASHRYEQYF
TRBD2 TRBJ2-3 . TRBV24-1 TGTGCCACCAGTGATTTGCCGGGTACTAGCGGCAAACAAAGCACAGATACGCAGTATTTT CATSDLPGTSGKQSTDTQYF
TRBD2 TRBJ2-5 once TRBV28 TGTGCCAGCAGTGTCGGGGGGGAGACCCAGTACTTC CASSVGGETQYF
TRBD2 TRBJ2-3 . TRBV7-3 TGTGCCAGCAGCTCACCCGAGCGGGGCAGCACAGATACGCAGTATTTT CASSSPERGSTDTQYF
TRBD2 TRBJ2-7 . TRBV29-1 TGCAGCGTTGTTAGCGGGACCTCCTACGAGCAGTACTTC CSVVSGTSYEQYF
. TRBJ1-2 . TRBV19 TGTGCCAGTAGTTTAGGGACTAACGTTGGCTACACCTTC CASSLGTNVGYTF